What follows describes a single TCR beta chain. Its antigen is not identified. The CDR3 extends over 13 amino acids. Trimming stripped 8 bases from V and 4 bases from J, with 14 bases between. Germline CDR1 and CDR2: SEHNR and FQNEAQ (reference sequence). The entry originates in a study of T cell repertoires in cytomegalovirus infection. General study findings and limits: Across the ex vivo response, the dominant clonotypes were HLA-C-restricted CMV-specific TCR beta clonotypes.

MiXCR was run by TCRdb on the reads, yielding one entry per CDR3 protein. The data hold about 890,000 distinct CDR3 sequences, with about a third observed a single time. J is TRBJ1-2 and V is TRBV7-9; D unresolved. The origin of this receptor is a human donor in good health (CMV status not recorded). Some clones in this sample may be carry-over from other donors' samples. Sequenced material: cultured CD8+ T cells from PBMCs, taken from culture after CMV antigen stimulation. The CDR3 sequence is CASRHEGGYGYTF. CDR3 nucleotide sequence: TGTGCCAGCCGTCACGAGGGTGGCTATGGCTACACCTTC.